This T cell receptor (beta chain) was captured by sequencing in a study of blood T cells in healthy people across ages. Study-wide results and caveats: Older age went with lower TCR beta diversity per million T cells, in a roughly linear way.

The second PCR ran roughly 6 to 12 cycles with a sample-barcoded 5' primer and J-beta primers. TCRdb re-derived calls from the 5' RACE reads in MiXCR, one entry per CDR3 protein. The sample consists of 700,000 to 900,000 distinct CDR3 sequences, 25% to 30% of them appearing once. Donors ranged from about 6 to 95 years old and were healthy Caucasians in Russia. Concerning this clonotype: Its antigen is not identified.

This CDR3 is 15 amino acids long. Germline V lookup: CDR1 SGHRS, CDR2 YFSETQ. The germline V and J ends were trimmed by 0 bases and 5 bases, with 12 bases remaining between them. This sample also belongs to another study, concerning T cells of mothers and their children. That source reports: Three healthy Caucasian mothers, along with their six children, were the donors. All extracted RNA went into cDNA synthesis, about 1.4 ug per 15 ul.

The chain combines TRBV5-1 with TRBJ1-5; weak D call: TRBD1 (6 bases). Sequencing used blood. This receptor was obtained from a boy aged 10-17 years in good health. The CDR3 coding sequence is TGCGCCAGCAGCTTGGGGGGGCTCGGGGATCAGCCCCAGCATTTT. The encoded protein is CASSLGGLGDQPQHF.